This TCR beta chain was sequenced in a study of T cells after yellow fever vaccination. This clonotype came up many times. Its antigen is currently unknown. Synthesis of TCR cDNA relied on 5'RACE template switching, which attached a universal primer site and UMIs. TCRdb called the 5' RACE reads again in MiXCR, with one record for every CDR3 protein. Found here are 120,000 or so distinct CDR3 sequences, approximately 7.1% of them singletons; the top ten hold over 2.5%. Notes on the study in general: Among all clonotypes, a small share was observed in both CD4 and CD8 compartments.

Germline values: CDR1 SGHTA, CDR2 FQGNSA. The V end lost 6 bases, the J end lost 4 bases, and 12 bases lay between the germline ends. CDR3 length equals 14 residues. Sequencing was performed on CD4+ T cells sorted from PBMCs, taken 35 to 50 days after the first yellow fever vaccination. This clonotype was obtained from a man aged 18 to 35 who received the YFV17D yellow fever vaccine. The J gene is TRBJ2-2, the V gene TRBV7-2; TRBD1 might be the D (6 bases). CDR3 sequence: CASRGQGSTGELFF. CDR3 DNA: TGTGCCAGCAGGGGGCAGGGGTCCACCGGGGAGCTGTTTTTT.